The clone carrying this TCR beta chain has a single count. It was with a sample-barcoded 5' primer and a J-beta primer mix that a second PCR of about 7 to 12 cycles was run. TCRdb called the 5' RACE reads again in MiXCR, with one record for every CDR3 protein. The sample lists 660,000 or so distinct CDR3 sequences, approximately 50% occurring once. This entry comes from a study of blood T cells in healthy people across ages. Germline values: CDR1 DFQATT, CDR2 SNEGSKA (reference sequence). Germline trimming cut 1 base from V and 10 bases from J; bases unmatched to any gene: 8. The CDR3 consists of 14 residues.

The chain has TRBV20-1 and TRBJ2-3; 10 nucleotides agree with TRBD1. The clonotype was recovered from a man between 60 and 70 years old in good health. The material sequenced was blood. CDR3 DNA: TGCAGTGCTAGAGGACAGGGGGCCCCCCGTGCGCAGTATTTT. Its protein product is CSARGQGAPRAQYF.